Listed here are 10 T cell receptor beta chains from one sample, sequenced in a study of cytomegalovirus exposure and HLA in healthy donors. The protocol was immunoSEQ multiplex PCR, while the TCRdb copy is restricted to in-frame clones and leaves out a portion. The profile covers 150,000 to 200,000 clones, with over 85% appearing a single time and about 9.4% taken by the ten largest. Sequenced: PBMCs. These receptors all come from a woman between 18 and 29 years old in good health and CMV-seropositive.

The J gene is TRBJ2-3, the V gene TRBV5-1, with TRBD2 identical over 10 bases. The CDR3 contains 16 residues. With 5 bases clipped from V and 2 bases from J, the junction kept 8 bases outside the gene matches. Per the germline V gene, CDR1 is SGHRS and CDR2 is YFSETQ. The CDR3 region has the DNA TGCGCCAGCAGGGACGGACTAGCGGAGCTCACAGATACGCAGTATTTT. It translates to CASRDGLAELTDTQYF.

This sequence joins TRBV6-1 and TRBJ2-1, with 10 bases matching TRBD1. V lost 0 bases, J lost 7 bases, and 3 bases stayed unmatched. CDR3 length: 15 amino acids. Germline CDR1 MNHNS, CDR2 SASEGT. For the CDR3, the DNA is TGTGCCAGCAGTGAAGCCAGGACAGGGGGTAATGAGCAGTTCTTC. Residues: CASSEARTGGNEQFF.

The chain joins TRBV6-5 to TRBJ1-5, with TRBD1 identical over 9 bases. This CDR3 spans 14 amino acids. The V segment lost 5 bases and the J segment 5 bases; nucleotides outside the gene matches: 4. In germline, CDR1 is MNHEY, CDR2 SVGAGI. CDR3 region: CASSLGTGYQPQHF. In DNA form, the CDR3 reads TGTGCCAGCAGTCTCGGGACAGGGTATCAGCCCCAGCATTTT.

This chain connects TRBV11-2 to TRBJ2-7; TRBD2 matches at 7 bases. The length of the CDR3 is 16 residues. V shed 5 bases, J shed 4 bases, and the junction held 14 bases outside the gene matches. The germline V gene encodes CDR1 SGHAT and CDR2 FQNNGV. CDR3 DNA: TGTGCCAGCAGCAAAGGCCGCGGGAGCGGGTTGTACGAGCAGTACTTC. It translates to CASSKGRGSGLYEQYF.

This clone was counted only a few times. The V and J genes are TRBV6-5 and TRBJ2-2; a weak D match, TRBD2 (5 bases). Germline CDR1 reads MNHEY; CDR2 reads SVGAGI. The CDR3 extends over 15 amino acids. V was cut by 2 bases and J by 1 base, with 8 bases left in between. The CDR3 loop reads CASSYEGLNTGELFF. The CDR3 bases are TGTGCCAGCAGTTACGAGGGATTGAACACCGGGGAGCTGTTTTTT.

This chain links TRBV2 with TRBJ2-7, with 7 bases aligning to TRBD1. The CDR3 sequence is 15 residues long. V lost 6 bases to trimming and J lost 3 bases; unmatched junction nucleotides: 11. The V gene's germline CDR1 is SNHLY and CDR2 FYNNEI. The CDR3 nucleotides are TGTGCCAGCAGAGCCGAAACAGGGGCCGACTACGAGCAGTACTTC. Translation: CASRAETGADYEQYF.

The chain uses TRBV5-6 and TRBJ1-4; 8 nucleotides line up with TRBD1. V lost 6 bases to trimming and J lost 10 bases; unmatched junction nucleotides: 8. The CDR3 sequence is 13 residues long. Germline V gene lookup returns CDR1 SGHDT and CDR2 YYEEEE. The CDR3 DNA sequence: TGTGCCAGCAACCGGACAGGGAGGGGAAAACTGTTTTTT. Its translation: CASNRTGRGKLFF.

The chain has TRBV9 and TRBJ1-1; D is unresolved. V lost 2 bases and J 2 bases, leaving 7 bases between the germline ends. Germline CDR1 reads SGDLS; CDR2 reads YYNGEE. The CDR3 loop spans 13 amino acids. CDR3 amino acids: CASSVNLNTEAFF. The CDR3 DNA reads TGTGCCAGCAGCGTTAATCTAAACACTGAAGCTTTCTTT.

The V and J genes are TRBV6-5 and TRBJ2-7, with D uncertain. Trimming cost V 6 bases and J 3 bases, with 18 bases left between them. CDR3 length: 15 amino acids. Germline CDR1 MNHEY, CDR2 SVGAGI. The CDR3 sequence: CASSPAEVTNYEQYF. DNA for the CDR3: TGTGCCAGCAGCCCCGCCGAGGTTACAAACTACGAGCAGTACTTC.

This chain uses TRBV11-2 with TRBJ2-3; TRBD2 agrees at 9 bases. Trimming removed 3 bases from V and 2 bases from J; junction bases left unmatched: 3. CDR3 size: 15 residues. The germline V gene has CDR1 SGHAT and CDR2 FQNNGV. The CDR3 nucleotides read TGTGCCAGCAGCTTGTTAGCGGGAGTCACAGATACGCAGTATTTT. This sequence encodes CASSLLAGVTDTQYF.